This TCR beta chain was retrieved from a study of T-cell reconstitution after alpha-beta-depleted transplantation in children (dated by TCRdb to the mid-2010s). In terms of the full investigation: Using TCR repertoire profiling, the study followed T-cell immune reconstitution in a quantitative way in children after TCRalphabeta/CD19-depleted allogeneic hematopoietic cell transplantation.

Library prep was done by PCR. The listed sequencing device is Illumina HiSeq 2500. Molecular barcoding was employed in the preparation of TCR libraries, with unique molecular identifiers being used to normalize TCRbeta repertoire quantification. TCRdb cleaned the public reads at Q25 with fastp, built clones with MiXCR and kept in-frame beta chains. Identical CDR3 proteins give one entry, which carries the most common genes and DNA. The sample data list 120,000 or so distinct CDR3 sequences, and approximately 22% of these were observed just once. Over 9.5% of the sample lies in the top ten. From the germline V gene (reference sequence), CDR1 is LGHDT and CDR2 is YNNKEL. From its cysteine to its phenylalanine, the CDR3 spans 15 amino acids. Left in the record is the CDR3 DNA by itself, 45 bases read in frame from the first base. Ends trimmed: V by 4 bases, J by 3 bases; bases unmatched to a gene: 6. What the study reported, not specific to this receptor: In some patients, high TCRbeta diversity at day 60 was attributed to recipient T cells and intrathymic progenitors that had survived conditioning. The apparently early alphabetaT-cell count recovery about two months after transplant was reportedly dependent on only several hundred rapidly expanded clones derived from non-depleted graft cells. The frequencies of hyperexpanded clones fell over the following months, and after one year, T-cell counts and TCRbeta diversity were mostly attributed to newly produced T cells.

This clonotype occurred many times. Its antigen target is currently unknown. There are no base qualities to consult, and no much larger clone falls within one base. The treatment or condition label on this specimen signifies: allogeneic hematopoietic cell transplantation with graft depleted of TCRalphabeta T cells and CD19 B cells. Transplant recipients were children who received TCRalphabeta/CD19-depleted allogeneic hematopoietic cell grafts. The sequence joins TRBV3-1 to TRBJ2-1; TRBD1 matches 7 bases in the middle. The source was PBMCs, mostly from graft donor cells, collected 180 days after TCRalphabeta/CD19-depleted stem cell transplant. The TCR comes from a male patient aged 2 to 10 who had a stem cell transplant for chronic granulomatous disease, so the T cells may come from the graft donor. The base sequence is TGTGCCAGCAGCCCTCTTAGGGGGCACTACAATGAGCAGTTCTTC. Its translation reads: CASSPLRGHYNEQFF.